This TCR beta chain is drawn from a study of neurological immune-mediated disorders. In its sample, this clonotype was seen many times. Antigen specificity is unknown. MiXCR, run by TCRdb on the 5' RACE reads, gives a single entry per CDR3 protein. The table lists about 55,000 distinct CDR3 sequences, over 4% of them singletons. Study observations and caveats: The study found no CDR3 amino acid sequences shared by expanded clones across subjects, suggesting private repertoires in all groups.

Deletions cut 1 base from V and 0 bases from J, with 12 bases between. Germline CDR1 is SGHTA and CDR2 is FQGNSA. The CDR3 is 17 amino acids. Unsorted libraries were prepared from 2 million PBMCs that had been stored at -80 C. The sequenced sample consisted of PBMCs. The clonotype originates from a man aged 45-65 years with multiple sclerosis. The chain joins TRBV7-2 to TRBJ2-2; D is unclear. The CDR3 DNA reads as TGTGCCAGCAGCTTAGGCCCTACTTACACGAACACCGGGGAGCTGTTTTTT. Its protein product is CASSLGPTYTNTGELFF.